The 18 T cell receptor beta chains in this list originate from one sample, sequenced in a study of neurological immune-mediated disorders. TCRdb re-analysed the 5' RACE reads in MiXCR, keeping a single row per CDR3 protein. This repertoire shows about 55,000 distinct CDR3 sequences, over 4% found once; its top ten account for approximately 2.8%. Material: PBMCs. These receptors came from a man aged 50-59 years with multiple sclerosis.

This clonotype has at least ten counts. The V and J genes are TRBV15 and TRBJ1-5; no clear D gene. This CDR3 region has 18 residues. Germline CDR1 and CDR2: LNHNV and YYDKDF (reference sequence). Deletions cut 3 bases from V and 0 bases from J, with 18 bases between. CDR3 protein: CATSSPASAKNSNQPQHF. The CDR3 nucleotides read TGTGCCACCAGCAGTCCTGCGTCAGCTAAAAATAGCAATCAGCCCCAGCATTTT.

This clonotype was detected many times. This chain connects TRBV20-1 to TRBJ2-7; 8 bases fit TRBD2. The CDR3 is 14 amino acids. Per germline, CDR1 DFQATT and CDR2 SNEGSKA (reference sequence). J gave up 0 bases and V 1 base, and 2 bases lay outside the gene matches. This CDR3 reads CSARAGTSSYEQYF. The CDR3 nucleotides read TGCAGTGCTAGAGCCGGGACTAGCTCCTACGAGCAGTACTTC.

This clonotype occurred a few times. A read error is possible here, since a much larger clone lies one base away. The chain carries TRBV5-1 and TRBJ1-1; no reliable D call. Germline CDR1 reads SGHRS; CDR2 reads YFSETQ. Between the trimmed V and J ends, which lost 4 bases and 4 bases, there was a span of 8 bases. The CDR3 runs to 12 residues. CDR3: CASSTRGTEAFF. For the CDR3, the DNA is TGCGCCAGCAGCACCCGAGGCACTGAAGCTTTCTTT.

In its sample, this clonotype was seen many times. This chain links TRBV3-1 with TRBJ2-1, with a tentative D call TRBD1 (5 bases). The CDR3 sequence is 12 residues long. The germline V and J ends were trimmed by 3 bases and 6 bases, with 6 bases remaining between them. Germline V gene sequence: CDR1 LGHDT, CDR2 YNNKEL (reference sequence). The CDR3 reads CASSHRANEQFF. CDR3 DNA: TGTGCCAGCAGCCACAGGGCCAATGAGCAGTTCTTC.

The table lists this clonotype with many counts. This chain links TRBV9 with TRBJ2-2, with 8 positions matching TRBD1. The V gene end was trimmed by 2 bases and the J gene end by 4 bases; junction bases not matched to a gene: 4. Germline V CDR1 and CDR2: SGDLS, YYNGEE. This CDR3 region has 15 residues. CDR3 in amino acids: CASSVGQGITGELFF. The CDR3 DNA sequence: TGTGCCAGCAGCGTTGGACAGGGAATCACCGGGGAGCTGTTTTTT.

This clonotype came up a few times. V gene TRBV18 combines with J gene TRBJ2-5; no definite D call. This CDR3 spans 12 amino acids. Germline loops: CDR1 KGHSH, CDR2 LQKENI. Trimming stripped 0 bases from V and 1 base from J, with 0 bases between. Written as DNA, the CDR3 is TGTGCCAGCTCACCACCCCAAGAGACCCAGTACTTC. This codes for CASSPPQETQYF.

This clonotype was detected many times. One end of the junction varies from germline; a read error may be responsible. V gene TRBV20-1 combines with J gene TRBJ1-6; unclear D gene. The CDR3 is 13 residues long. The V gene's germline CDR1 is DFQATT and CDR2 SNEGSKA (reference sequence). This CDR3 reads CSARARGNSPLNF. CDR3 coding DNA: TGCAGTGCTAGGGCGCGGGGTAATTCACCCCTCAACTTT.

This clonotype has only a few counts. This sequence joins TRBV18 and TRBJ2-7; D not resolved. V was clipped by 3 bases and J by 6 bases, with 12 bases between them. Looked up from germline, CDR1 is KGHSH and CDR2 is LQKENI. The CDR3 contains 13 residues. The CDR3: CASSPRTASEQYF. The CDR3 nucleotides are TGTGCCAGCTCACCCCGGACCGCCTCCGAGCAGTACTTC.

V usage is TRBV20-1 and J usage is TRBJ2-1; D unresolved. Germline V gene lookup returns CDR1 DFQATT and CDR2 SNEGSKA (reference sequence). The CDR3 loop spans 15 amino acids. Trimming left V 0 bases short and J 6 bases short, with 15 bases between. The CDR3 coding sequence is TGCAGTGCTAGAGAGTACACTAACCCAGCCAATGAGCAGTTCTTC. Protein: CSAREYTNPANEQFF.

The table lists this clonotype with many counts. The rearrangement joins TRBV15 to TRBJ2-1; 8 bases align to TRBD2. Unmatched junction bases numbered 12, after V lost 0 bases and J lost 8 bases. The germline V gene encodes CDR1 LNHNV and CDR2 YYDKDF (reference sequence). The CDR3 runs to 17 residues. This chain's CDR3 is CATSRDWTPAGDYEQFF. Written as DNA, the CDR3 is TGTGCCACCAGCAGAGATTGGACCCCAGCGGGGGATTATGAGCAGTTCTTC.

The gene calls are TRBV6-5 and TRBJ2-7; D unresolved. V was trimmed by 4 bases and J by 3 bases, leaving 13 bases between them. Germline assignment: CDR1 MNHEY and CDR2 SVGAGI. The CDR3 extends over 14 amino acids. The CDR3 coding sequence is TGTGCCAGCAGTTTCAACCCGTCTGGCTACGAGCAGTACTTC. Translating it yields CASSFNPSGYEQYF.

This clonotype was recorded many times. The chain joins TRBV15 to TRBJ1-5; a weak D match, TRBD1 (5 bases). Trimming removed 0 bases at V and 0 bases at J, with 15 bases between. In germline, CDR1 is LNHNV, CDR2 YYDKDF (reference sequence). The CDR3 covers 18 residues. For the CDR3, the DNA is TGTGCCACCAGCAGAGATGCAACAGGTTATTATAGCAATCAGCCCCAGCATTTT. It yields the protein CATSRDATGYYSNQPQHF.

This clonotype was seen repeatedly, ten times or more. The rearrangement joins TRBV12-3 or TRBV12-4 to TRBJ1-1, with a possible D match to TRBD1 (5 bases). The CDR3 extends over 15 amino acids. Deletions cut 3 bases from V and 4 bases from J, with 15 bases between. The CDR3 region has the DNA TGTGCCAGCAGTTTGTTTGTAGGGGACCTCACTGAAGCTTTCTTT. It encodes CASSLFVGDLTEAFF.

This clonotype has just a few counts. CDR3 loop: CASSQVAGQGTEAFF. CDR3 coding DNA: TGTGCCAGCAGCCAAGTTGCGGGACAGGGTACTGAAGCTTTCTTT. The chain combines TRBV3-1 with TRBJ1-1; 9 nucleotides match TRBD1. V trimming: 1 base; J trimming: 5 bases; junction bases outside the gene matches: 5. The length of the CDR3 is 15 residues. Germline lookup yields CDR1 LGHDT and CDR2 YNNKEL (reference sequence).

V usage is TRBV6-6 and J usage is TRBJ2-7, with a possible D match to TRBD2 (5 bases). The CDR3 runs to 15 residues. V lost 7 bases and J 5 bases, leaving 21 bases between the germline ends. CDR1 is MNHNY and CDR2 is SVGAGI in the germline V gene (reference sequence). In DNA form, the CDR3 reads TGTGCCAGCACCCAAGGGAGCGCTCCTTATGACGAGCAGTACTTC. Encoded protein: CASTQGSAPYDEQYF.

The CDR3 loop is CASSWGGGSGEQYF. In DNA form, the CDR3 reads TGCGCCAGCAGCTGGGGCGGGGGCTCAGGGGAGCAGTACTTC. The genes are TRBV5-1 and TRBJ2-7; tentative D call: TRBD2 (7 bases). In germline, CDR1 is SGHRS, CDR2 YFSETQ. The V end was cut by 3 bases, the J end by 7 bases, with 17 bases between. This CDR3 is built from 14 residues.

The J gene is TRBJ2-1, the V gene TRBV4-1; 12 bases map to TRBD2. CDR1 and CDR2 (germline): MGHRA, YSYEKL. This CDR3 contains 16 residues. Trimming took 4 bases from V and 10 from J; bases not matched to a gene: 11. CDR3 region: CASSRLLAGGVLEQFF. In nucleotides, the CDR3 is TGCGCCAGCAGCCGTCTCCTAGCGGGGGGGGTCTTGGAGCAGTTCTTC.

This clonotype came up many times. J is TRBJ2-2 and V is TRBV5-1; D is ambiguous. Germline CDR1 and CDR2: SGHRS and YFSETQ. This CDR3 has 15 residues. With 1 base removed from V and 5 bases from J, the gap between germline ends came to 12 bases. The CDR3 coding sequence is TGCGCCAGCAGCTTGCAGGTGGATCTTACCGGGGAGCTGTTTTTT. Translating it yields CASSLQVDLTGELFF.